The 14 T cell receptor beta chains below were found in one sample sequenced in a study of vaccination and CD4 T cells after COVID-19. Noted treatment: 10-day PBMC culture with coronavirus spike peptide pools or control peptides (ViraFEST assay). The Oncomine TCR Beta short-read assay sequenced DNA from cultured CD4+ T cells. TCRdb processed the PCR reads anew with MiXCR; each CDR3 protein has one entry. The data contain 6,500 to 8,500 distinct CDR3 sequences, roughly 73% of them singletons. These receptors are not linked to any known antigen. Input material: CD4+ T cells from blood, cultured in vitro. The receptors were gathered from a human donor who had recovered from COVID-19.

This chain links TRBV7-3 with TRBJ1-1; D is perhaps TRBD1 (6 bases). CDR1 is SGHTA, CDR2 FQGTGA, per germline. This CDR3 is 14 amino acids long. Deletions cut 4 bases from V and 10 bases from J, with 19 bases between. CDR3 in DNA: TGTGCCAGCAGCTCACAGGGTTCGGGGGTTGGAGCTTTCTTT. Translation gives CASSSQGSGVGAFF.

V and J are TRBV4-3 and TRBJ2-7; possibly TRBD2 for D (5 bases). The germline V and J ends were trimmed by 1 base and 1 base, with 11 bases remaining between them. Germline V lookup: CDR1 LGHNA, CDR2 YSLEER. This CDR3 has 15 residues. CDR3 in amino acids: CASSQVVGASYEQYF. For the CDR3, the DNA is TGCGCCAGCAGCCAAGTCGTGGGAGCGTCCTACGAGCAGTACTTC.

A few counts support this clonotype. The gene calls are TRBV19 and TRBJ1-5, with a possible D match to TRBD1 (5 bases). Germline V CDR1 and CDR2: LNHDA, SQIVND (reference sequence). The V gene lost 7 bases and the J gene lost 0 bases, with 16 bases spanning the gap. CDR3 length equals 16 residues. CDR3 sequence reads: CASNFQGPLSNQPQHF. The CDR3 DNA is TGTGCCAGTAACTTCCAGGGACCTCTTAGCAATCAGCCCCAGCATTTT.

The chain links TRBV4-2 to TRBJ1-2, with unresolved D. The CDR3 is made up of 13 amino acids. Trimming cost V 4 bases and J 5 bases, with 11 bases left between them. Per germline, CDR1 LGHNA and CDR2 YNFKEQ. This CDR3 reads CASSLDGYYGYTF. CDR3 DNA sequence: TGTGCCAGCAGCCTTGATGGGTATTATGGCTACACCTTC.

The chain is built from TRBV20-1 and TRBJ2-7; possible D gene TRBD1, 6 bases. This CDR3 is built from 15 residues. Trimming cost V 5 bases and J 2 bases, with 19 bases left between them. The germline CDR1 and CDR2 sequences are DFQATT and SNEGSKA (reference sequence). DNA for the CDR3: TGCAGTGCTTCCTTCGGGAACAGGGCCGCCTACGAGCAGTACTTC. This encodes CSASFGNRAAYEQYF.

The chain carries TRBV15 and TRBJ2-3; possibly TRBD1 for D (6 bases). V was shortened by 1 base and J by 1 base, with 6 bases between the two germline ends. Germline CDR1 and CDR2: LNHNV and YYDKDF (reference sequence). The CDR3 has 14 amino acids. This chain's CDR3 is CATSRGTGTDTQYF. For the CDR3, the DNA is TGTGCCACCAGCAGAGGGACAGGCACAGATACGCAGTATTTT.

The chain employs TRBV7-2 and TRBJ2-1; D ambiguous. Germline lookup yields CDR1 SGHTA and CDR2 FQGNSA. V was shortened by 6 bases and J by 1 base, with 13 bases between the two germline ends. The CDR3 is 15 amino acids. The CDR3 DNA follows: TGTGCCAGCAGGCGACGAGTGGGTTCCTACAATGAGCAGTTCTTC. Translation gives CASRRRVGSYNEQFF.

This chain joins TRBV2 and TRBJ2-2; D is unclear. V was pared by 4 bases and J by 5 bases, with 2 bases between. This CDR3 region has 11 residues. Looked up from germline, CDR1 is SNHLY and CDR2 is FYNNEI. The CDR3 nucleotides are TGTGCCAGCAGTGGGACCGGGGAGCTGTTTTTT. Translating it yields CASSGTGELFF.

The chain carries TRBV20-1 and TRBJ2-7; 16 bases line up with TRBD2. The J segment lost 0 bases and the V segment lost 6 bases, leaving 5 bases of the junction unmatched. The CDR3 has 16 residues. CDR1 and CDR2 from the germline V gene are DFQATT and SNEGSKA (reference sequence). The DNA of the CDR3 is TGCAGTGCGACCGGGACTAGCGGGAGGGACTCCTACGAGCAGTACTTC. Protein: CSATGTSGRDSYEQYF.

CDR3 sequence (DNA): TGTGCCAGCAGCCTGGGACCTAAAGCTTTCTTT. Its protein is CASSLGPKAFF. V and J are TRBV6-1 and TRBJ1-1; D may be TRBD1 (5 bases). The germline V gene encodes CDR1 MNHNS and CDR2 SASEGT. V gave up 6 bases and J gave up 9 bases, with 11 bases separating them. This CDR3 is 11 amino acids long.

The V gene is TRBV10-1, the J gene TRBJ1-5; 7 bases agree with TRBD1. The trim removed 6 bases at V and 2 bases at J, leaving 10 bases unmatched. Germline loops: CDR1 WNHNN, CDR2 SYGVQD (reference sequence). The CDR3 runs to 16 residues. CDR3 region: CASSEDRDERNQPQHF. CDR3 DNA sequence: TGCGCCAGCAGCGAAGACAGGGACGAGCGCAATCAGCCCCAGCATTTT.

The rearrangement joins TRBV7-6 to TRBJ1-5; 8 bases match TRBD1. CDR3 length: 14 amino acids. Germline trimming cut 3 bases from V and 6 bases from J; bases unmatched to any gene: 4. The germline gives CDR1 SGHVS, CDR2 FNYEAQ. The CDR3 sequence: CASSFTGGGQPQHF. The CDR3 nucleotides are TGTGCCAGCAGCTTCACAGGGGGTGGTCAGCCCCAGCATTTT.

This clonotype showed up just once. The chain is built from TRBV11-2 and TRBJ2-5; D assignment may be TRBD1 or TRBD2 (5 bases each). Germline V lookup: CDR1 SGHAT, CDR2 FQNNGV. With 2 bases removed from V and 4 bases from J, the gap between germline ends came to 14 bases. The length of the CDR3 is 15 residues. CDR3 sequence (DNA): TGTGCCAGCAGCTTACGGGTCGGGGCGGGAGAGACCCAGTACTTC. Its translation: CASSLRVGAGETQYF.

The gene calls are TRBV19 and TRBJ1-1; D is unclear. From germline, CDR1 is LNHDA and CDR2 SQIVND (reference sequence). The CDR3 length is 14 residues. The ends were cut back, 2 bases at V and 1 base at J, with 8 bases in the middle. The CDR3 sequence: CASSILGQNTEAFF. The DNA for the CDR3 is TGTGCCAGTAGTATATTAGGGCAGAACACTGAAGCTTTCTTT.